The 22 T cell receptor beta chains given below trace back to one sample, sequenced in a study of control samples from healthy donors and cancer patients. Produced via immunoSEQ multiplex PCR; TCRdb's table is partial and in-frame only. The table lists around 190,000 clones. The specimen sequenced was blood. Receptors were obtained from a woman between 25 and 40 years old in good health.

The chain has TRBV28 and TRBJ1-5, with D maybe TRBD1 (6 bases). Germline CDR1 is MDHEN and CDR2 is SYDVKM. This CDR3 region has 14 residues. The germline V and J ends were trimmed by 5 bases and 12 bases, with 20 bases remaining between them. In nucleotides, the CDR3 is TGTGCCAGCAGTACACCAGGGGTTCGCCTTCTCCAGCATTTT. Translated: CASSTPGVRLLQHF.

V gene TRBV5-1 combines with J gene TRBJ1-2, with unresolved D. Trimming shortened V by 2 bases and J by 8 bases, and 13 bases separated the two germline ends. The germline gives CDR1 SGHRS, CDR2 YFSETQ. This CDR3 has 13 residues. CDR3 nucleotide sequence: TGCGCCAGCAGCTTTGGTTCAACTATGGGCTACACCTTC. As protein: CASSFGSTMGYTF.

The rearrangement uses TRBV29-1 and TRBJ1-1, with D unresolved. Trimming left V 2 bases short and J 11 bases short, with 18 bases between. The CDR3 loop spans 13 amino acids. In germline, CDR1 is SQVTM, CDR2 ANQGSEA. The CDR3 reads CSVERGLEHWAFF. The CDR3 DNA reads TGCAGCGTTGAAAGAGGGTTGGAACACTGGGCTTTCTTT.

The CDR3 region is CASSEEGLNLLHF. CDR3 nucleotides: TGCGCCAGCAGTGAGGAGGGTCTTAATCTCCTCCACTTT. The chain recombines TRBV5-1 with TRBJ1-6; D not resolved. Germline V gene data show CDR1 as SGHRS and CDR2 as YFSETQ. The V and J ends lost 5 bases and 15 bases respectively, with 18 bases between them. This CDR3 contains 13 residues.

The CDR3: CASKGGGYTF. CDR3 nucleotide sequence: TGTGCCAGCAAGGGAGGTGGCTACACCTTC. The chain is built from TRBV28 and TRBJ1-2; D unclear. The CDR3 runs to 10 residues. Germline lookup yields CDR1 MDHEN and CDR2 SYDVKM. Trimming removed 7 bases from V and 7 bases from J, with 7 bases in between.

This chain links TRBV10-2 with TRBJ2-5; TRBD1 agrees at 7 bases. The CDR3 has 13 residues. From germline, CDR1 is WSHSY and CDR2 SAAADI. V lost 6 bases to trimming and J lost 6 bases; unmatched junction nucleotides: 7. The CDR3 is CASSVYRGQTQYF. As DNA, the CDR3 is TGCGCCAGCAGCGTCTACAGGGGCCAGACCCAGTACTTC.

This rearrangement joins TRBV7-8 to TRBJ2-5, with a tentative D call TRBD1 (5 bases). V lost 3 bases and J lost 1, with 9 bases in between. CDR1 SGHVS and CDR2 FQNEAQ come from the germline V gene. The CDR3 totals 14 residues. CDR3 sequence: CASSFLTAQETQYF. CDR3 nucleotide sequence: TGTGCCAGCAGCTTCCTGACAGCCCAAGAGACCCAGTACTTC.

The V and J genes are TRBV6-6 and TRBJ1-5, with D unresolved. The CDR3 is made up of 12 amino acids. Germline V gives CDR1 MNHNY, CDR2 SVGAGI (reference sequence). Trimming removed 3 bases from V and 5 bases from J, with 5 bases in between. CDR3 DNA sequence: TGTGCCAGCAGTTATTCGGATCAGCCCCAGCATTTT. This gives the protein CASSYSDQPQHF.

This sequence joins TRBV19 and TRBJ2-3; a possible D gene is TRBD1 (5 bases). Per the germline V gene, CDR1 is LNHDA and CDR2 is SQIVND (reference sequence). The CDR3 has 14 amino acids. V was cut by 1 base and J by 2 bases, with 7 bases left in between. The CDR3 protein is CASSIAGSTDTQYF. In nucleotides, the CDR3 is TGTGCCAGTAGTATAGCAGGGTCCACAGATACGCAGTATTTT.

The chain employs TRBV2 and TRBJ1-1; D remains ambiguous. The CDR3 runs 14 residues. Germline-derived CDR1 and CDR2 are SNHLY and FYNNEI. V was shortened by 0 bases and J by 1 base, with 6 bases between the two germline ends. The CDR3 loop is CASSEASANTEAFF. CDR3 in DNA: TGTGCCAGCAGTGAAGCGTCGGCGAACACTGAAGCTTTCTTT.

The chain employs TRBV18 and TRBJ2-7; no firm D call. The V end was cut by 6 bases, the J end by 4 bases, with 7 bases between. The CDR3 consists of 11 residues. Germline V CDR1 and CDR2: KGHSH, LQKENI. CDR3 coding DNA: TGTGCCAGCTCGCCCGCGTACGAGCAGTACTTC. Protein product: CASSPAYEQYF.

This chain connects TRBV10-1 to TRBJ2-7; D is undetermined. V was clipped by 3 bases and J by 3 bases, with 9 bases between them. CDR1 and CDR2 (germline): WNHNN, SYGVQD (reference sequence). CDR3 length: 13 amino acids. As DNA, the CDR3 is TGCGCCAGCAGTGAACAGCCTGTCTACGAGCAGTACTTC. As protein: CASSEQPVYEQYF.

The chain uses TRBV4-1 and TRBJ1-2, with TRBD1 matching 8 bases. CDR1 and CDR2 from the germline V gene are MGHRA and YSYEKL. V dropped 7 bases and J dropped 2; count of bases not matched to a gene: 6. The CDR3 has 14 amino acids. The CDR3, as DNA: TGCGCCAGCACCGGACAGGGAATCAACTATGGCTACACCTTC. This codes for CASTGQGINYGYTF.

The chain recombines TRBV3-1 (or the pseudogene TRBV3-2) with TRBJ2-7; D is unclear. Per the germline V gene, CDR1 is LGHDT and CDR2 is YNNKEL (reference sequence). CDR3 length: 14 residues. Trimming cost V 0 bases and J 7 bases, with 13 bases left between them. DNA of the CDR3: TGTGCCAGCAGCCAAGATGGATTGGGTGGTGAGCAGTACTTC. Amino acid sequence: CASSQDGLGGEQYF.

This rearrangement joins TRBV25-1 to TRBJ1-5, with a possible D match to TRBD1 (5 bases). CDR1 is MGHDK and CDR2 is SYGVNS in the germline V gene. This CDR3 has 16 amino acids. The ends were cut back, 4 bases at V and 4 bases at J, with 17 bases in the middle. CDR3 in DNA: TGTGCCAGCAGTGTCGGTGGGGGGAGGGCTAATCAGCCCCAGCATTTT. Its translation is CASSVGGGRANQPQHF.

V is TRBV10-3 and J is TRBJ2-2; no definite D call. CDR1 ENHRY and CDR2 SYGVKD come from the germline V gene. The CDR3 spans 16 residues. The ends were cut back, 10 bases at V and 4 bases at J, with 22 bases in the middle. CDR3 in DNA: TGTGCCACCACCCCGGCTCGGCGGCGAGCCACCGGGGAGCTGTTTTTT. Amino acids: CATTPARRRATGELFF.

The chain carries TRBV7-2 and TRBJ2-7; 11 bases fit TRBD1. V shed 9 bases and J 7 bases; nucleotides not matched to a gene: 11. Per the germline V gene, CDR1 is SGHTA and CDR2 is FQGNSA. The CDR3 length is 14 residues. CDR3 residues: CASTDRGRSTEQYF. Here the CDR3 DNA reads TGTGCCAGTACGGACAGGGGGCGATCGACGGAGCAGTACTTC.

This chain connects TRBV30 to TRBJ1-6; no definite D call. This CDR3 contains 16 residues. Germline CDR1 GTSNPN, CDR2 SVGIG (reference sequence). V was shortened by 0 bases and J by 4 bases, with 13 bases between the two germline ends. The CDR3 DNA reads TGTGCCTGGAGTGTGGGCGGCAGGAGGTATAATTCACCCCTCCACTTT. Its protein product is CAWSVGGRRYNSPLHF.

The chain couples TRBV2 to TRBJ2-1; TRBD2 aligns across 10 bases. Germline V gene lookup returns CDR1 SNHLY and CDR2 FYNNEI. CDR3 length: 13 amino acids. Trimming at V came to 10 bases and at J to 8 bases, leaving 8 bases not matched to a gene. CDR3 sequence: CATQRGGWDEQFF. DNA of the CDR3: TGTGCCACCCAGCGGGGGGGTTGGGATGAGCAGTTCTTC.

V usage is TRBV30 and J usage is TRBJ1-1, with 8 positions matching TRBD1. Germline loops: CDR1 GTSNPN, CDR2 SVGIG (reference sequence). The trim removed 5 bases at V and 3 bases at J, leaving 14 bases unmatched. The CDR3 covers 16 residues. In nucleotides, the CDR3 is TGTGCCTGGGGATACAGGGGGGCGAGGGGAGACACTGAAGCTTTCTTT. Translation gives CAWGYRGARGDTEAFF.

CDR3 amino acids: CASSESYGNQPQHF. The DNA of the CDR3 is TGTGCCAGCAGTGAATCATATGGGAATCAGCCCCAGCATTTT. This chain links TRBV25-1 with TRBJ1-5; D is unclear. V lost 1 base to trimming and J lost 4 bases, with 8 bases between them. The germline V gene encodes CDR1 MGHDK and CDR2 SYGVNS. This CDR3 region has 14 residues.

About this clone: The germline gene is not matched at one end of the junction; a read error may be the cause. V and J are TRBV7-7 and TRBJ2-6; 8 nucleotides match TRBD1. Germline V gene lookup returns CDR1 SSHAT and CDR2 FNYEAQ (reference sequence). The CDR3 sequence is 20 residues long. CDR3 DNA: TGTGCTAGCAGCCACGTCATTTTGCCAGGGGGCAAGGCTGGGGCCAACGTCCTGACTTTC. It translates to CASSHVILPGGKAGANVLTF.